What follows describes a single T cell receptor beta chain. Its antigen is not identified. It was with 60 Vbeta and 13 Jbeta primers that the PCR ran. Methods used by the authors: The count from a later analysis was roughly 80 million unique TCR beta chains, some 12 million of them shared. The data were produced by immunoSEQ multiplex PCR, yet TCRdb's version contains in-frame clones alone and is incomplete. The D gene and trimming were derived from the DNA, and the V and J assignments and clone size from that table. The sample holds about 140,000 clones, almost 85% seen once. The data originate from a study of cytomegalovirus exposure and HLA in healthy donors. The CDR3 spans 12 residues. Germline values: CDR1 MNHNY, CDR2 SVGAGI (reference sequence). The V end was cut by 7 bases, the J end by 3 bases, with 9 bases between. General study points: A few of the chains that were CMV-associated were confirmed in vitro to be specific for CMV antigens. Upon later analysis, TCR association rates were observed to vary by HLA locus, being highest for DRB1 and lowest for HLA-C.

The chain is built from TRBV6-6 and TRBJ1-1; D is uncertain. The TCR was taken from a woman aged 55-75 years in good health and CMV-seropositive. The sequenced sample consisted of PBMCs. The chain's CDR3 is CASIRRDTEAFF. CDR3 DNA sequence: TGTGCCAGCATAAGGCGGGACACTGAAGCTTTCTTT.